This TCR beta chain came from a study of blood T cell repertoires in COVID-19. Across the study: The United States, Italy and Spain provided the acute and convalescent COVID-19 samples. T cells, B-cell-depleted T cells, or PBMCs supplied cDNA or gDNA.

The sample holds many counts of this clone. V shed 5 bases and J shed 3 bases, with 17 bases lying between them. The CDR3 contains 15 residues. Germline CDR1 LGHDT, CDR2 YNNKEL (reference sequence). Original methodology: Reference gene primer amplification gave nucleated cell count estimates. Measured with immunoSEQ multiplex PCR; TCRdb has only the in-frame clones, and not every one. V, J and clone size are those of that table, while D and trimming were read from the DNA. Of 140,000 to 150,000 clones in the sample, 65% to 80% were seen once. The chain recombines TRBV3-1 (or the pseudogene TRBV3-2) with TRBJ2-7; TRBD2 is a possible D gene (6 bases). This clonotype was obtained from a man between 45 and 60 years old with acute or convalescent COVID-19. Material for sequencing was peripheral blood. The CDR3 loop is CASSSVSRGLYEQYF. CDR3 bases: TGTGCCAGCAGCTCAGTGTCGCGGGGTCTCTACGAGCAGTACTTC.